The 30 T cell receptor beta chains given below trace back to one sample, sequenced in a study of T cell responses to AZD1222 COVID-19 vaccine. Assay: immunoSEQ multiplex PCR; the TCRdb copy retains only in-frame clones and omits some. The table has approximately 68,000 clones, around nine tenths seen once. The material was peripheral blood, obtained on day 0 of AZD1222 vaccination. The receptors were gathered from an adult in good health.

The V call is TRBV6-5, the J call TRBJ2-7; D is possibly TRBD1 or TRBD2 (5 bases each). Germline lookup yields CDR1 MNHEY and CDR2 SVGAGI. The CDR3 sequence is 15 residues long. Trimming removed 6 bases from V and 0 bases from J, with 15 bases in between. DNA of the CDR3: TGTGCCAGCAGCACCTCCGGGACCGCCTCCTACGAGCAGTACTTC. It is translated as CASSTSGTASYEQYF.

This rearrangement joins TRBV6-5 to TRBJ1-3; D uncertain. V was shortened by 9 bases and J by 0 bases, with 6 bases between the two germline ends. The CDR3 is 12 amino acids. From germline, CDR1 is MNHEY and CDR2 SVGAGI. This CDR3 is CASHSSGNTIYF. CDR3 DNA sequence: TGTGCCAGTCATAGCTCTGGAAACACCATATATTTT.

A single count supports this clone. The chain uses TRBV7-9 and TRBJ1-5; D gene uncertain. V lost 3 bases, J lost 1 base, and 7 bases lay in between. CDR1 and CDR2 (germline): SEHNR, FQNEAQ (reference sequence). There are 14 residues in the CDR3. Here the CDR3 reads CASSLENSNQPQHF. The CDR3 nucleotides are TGTGCCAGCAGCTTGGAGAACAGCAATCAGCCCCAGCATTTT.

The chain joins TRBV30 to TRBJ1-6; no clear D gene. V lost 2 bases and J lost 8, with 10 bases in between. This CDR3 is built from 13 residues. The germline CDR1 and CDR2 sequences are GTSNPN and SVGIG (reference sequence). CDR3 residues: CAWSKDADSPLHF. As DNA, the CDR3 is TGTGCCTGGAGTAAGGATGCGGATTCACCCCTCCACTTT.

J is TRBJ1-2 and V is TRBV30; 10 nucleotides align to TRBD1. V lost 1 base to trimming and J lost 8 bases; unmatched junction nucleotides: 4. CDR3 length equals 13 residues. Germline CDR1 GTSNPN, CDR2 SVGIG (reference sequence). The CDR3 region has the DNA TGTGCCTGGAGTGGACAGGGGGCTCGAGGCTACACCTTC. Translating it yields CAWSGQGARGYTF.

The chain carries TRBV7-9 and TRBJ2-1, with D hard to call. The CDR3 is made up of 11 amino acids. Germline V gene data show CDR1 as SEHNR and CDR2 as FQNEAQ (reference sequence). V dropped 5 bases and J dropped 6 bases, with 5 bases sitting between them. The CDR3 nucleotides read TGTGCCAGCAGCGGGCCCAATGAGCAGTTCTTC. The encoded protein is CASSGPNEQFF.

The genes are TRBV9 and TRBJ2-5; TRBD2 agrees at 13 bases. V dropped 4 bases and J dropped 5; count of bases not matched to a gene: 8. The CDR3 length is 16 residues. Germline V gene lookup returns CDR1 SGDLS and CDR2 YYNGEE. The CDR3 protein is CASSTGTSGVRETQYF. The CDR3 DNA is TGTGCCAGCAGCACAGGGACTAGCGGGGTTCGGGAGACCCAGTACTTC.

The chain employs TRBV6-4 and TRBJ2-7; a possible D gene is TRBD1 (6 bases). Trimming left V 8 bases short and J 3 bases short, with 17 bases between. This CDR3 region has 14 residues. Germline V CDR1 and CDR2: MRHNA, SNTAGT. This CDR3 is CASDTRTAFYEQYF. CDR3 nucleotide sequence: TGTGCCAGCGATACCAGGACAGCGTTCTACGAGCAGTACTTC.

The chain couples TRBV5-6 to TRBJ1-2, with D possibly matching TRBD1 (5 bases). Germline-derived CDR1 and CDR2 are SGHDT and YYEEEE. This CDR3 comprises 15 residues. V was trimmed by 0 bases and J by 7 bases, leaving 16 bases between them. The CDR3 DNA sequence: TGTGCCAGCAGCTTGGTAGGGGCCCGGCGGGGTGGCTACACCTTC. This gives the protein CASSLVGARRGGYTF. The full variable domain, completed using reference TRBV5-6 and TRBJ1-2, is DAGVTQSPTHLIKTRGQQVTLRCSPKSGHDTVSWYQQALGQGPQFIFQYYEEEERQRGNFPDRFSGHQFPNYSSELNVNALLLGDSALYLCASSLVGARRGGYTFGSGTRLTVV.

V usage is TRBV7-2 and J usage is TRBJ2-5; no clear D. Germline V gene sequence: CDR1 SGHTA, CDR2 FQGNSA. With 2 bases removed from V and 5 bases from J, the gap between germline ends came to 6 bases. CDR3 length: 12 residues. CDR3: CASSLTRETQYF. The CDR3 DNA reads as TGTGCCAGCAGCTTAACAAGGGAGACCCAGTACTTC.

This sequence joins TRBV29-1 and TRBJ1-1; D gene uncertain. Germline V lookup: CDR1 SQVTM, CDR2 ANQGSEA. V was shortened by 4 bases and J by 4 bases, with 13 bases between the two germline ends. The length of the CDR3 is 13 residues. The CDR3 region has the DNA TGCAGCGTTGTTTATAGGGTCGGCACTGAAGCTTTCTTT. Its translation is CSVVYRVGTEAFF.

The rearrangement links TRBV7-2 to TRBJ1-2; 7 bases line up with TRBD1. The CDR3 runs to 13 residues. Unmatched junction bases numbered 6, after V lost 4 bases and J lost 7 bases. CDR1 and CDR2 from the germline V gene are SGHTA and FQGNSA. This CDR3 reads CASSSRQGGGYTF. The CDR3 DNA reads as TGTGCCAGCAGCTCAAGACAGGGCGGTGGCTACACCTTC.

The chain uses TRBV6-2 or TRBV6-3 and TRBJ1-1, with D possibly TRBD1 on 5 matching bases. This CDR3 region has 15 residues. The V end was cut by 5 bases, the J end by 6 bases, with 19 bases between. Germline lookup yields CDR1 MNHEY and CDR2 SVGEGT. The CDR3 DNA follows: TGTGCCAGCAGTCGACCACTCCAGGGTAGCCCTGAAGCTTTCTTT. Encoded protein: CASSRPLQGSPEAFF.

The rearrangement joins TRBV5-1 to TRBJ2-1; 8 bases match TRBD1. The CDR3 has 17 residues. The ends lost 0 bases at V and 7 bases at J; junction bases unmatched: 12. CDR1 SGHRS and CDR2 YFSETQ come from the germline V gene. In DNA, the CDR3 is TGCGCCAGCAGCTTGGCAGGGACAGGCGGCGCGGGGAATGAGCAGTTCTTC. Its protein product is CASSLAGTGGAGNEQFF.

The table lists this clone with a count of one. The rearrangement links TRBV3-1 (or the pseudogene TRBV3-2) to TRBJ2-5, with a weak D call TRBD1 (6 bases). Trimming cost V 3 bases and J 4 bases, with 9 bases left between them. CDR1 is LGHDT and CDR2 is YNNKEL in the germline V gene (reference sequence). The CDR3 is made up of 13 amino acids. The CDR3 nucleotides read TGTGCCAGCAGCCAGGACAGCCGAGAGACCCAGTACTTC. It encodes CASSQDSRETQYF.

This clone was counted a few times. The gene calls are TRBV28 and TRBJ1-2; 9 nucleotides align to TRBD1. The V and J ends lost 6 bases and 5 bases, in that order; junction bases with no gene match: 22. The CDR3 is 19 residues long. From germline, CDR1 is MDHEN and CDR2 SYDVKM. CDR3 in amino acids: CASRPLFETGGTGKYGYTF. The CDR3, as DNA: TGTGCCAGCAGACCCCTATTCGAGACAGGGGGAACTGGAAAGTATGGCTACACCTTC.

V usage is TRBV9 and J usage is TRBJ2-1; 10 nucleotides line up with TRBD2. J was trimmed by 8 bases and V by 4 bases; bases with no gene match: 9. This CDR3 has 15 amino acids. Germline V gene data show CDR1 as SGDLS and CDR2 as YYNGEE. In DNA, the CDR3 is TGTGCCAGCAGCTTGGGACTAGCGCCTTCGGATGAGCAGTTCTTC. Protein: CASSLGLAPSDEQFF.

This clone was recorded a few times. The chain combines TRBV15 with TRBJ1-3; D remains ambiguous. Germline V gene lookup returns CDR1 LNHNV and CDR2 YYDKDF (reference sequence). The germline V and J ends were trimmed by 0 bases and 0 bases, with 6 bases remaining between them. The CDR3 has 15 amino acids. DNA for the CDR3: TGTGCCACCAGCAGAGATCCCGGCTCTGGAAACACCATATATTTT. As protein: CATSRDPGSGNTIYF. The variable domain in full, completed from reference TRBV15 and TRBJ1-3, reads DAMVIQNPRYQVTQFGKPVTLSCSQTLNHNVMYWYQQKSSQAPKLLFHYYDKDFNNEADTPDNFQSRRPNTSFCFLDIRSPGLGDTAMYLCATSRDPGSGNTIYFGEGSWLTVV.

The chain uses TRBV3-1 (or the pseudogene TRBV3-2) and TRBJ1-5; unclear D gene. CDR3 size: 13 residues. The V and J ends lost 1 base and 11 bases respectively, with 12 bases between them. In germline, CDR1 is LGHDT, CDR2 YNNKEL (reference sequence). CDR3 in amino acids: CASSQAGSHSQHF. CDR3 nucleotides: TGTGCCAGCAGCCAAGCGGGTAGTCATTCCCAGCATTTT.

The chain links TRBV4-3 to TRBJ1-2; 10 bases line up with TRBD1. Germline lookup yields CDR1 LGHNA and CDR2 YSLEER. With 0 bases clipped from V and 4 bases from J, the junction kept 5 bases outside the gene matches. The CDR3 consists of 16 residues. The CDR3 region is CASSQDGTGEAYGYTF. The CDR3 DNA sequence: TGCGCCAGCAGCCAAGATGGGACAGGGGAGGCCTATGGCTACACCTTC.

V is TRBV5-4 and J is TRBJ1-2; the D gene is possibly TRBD1 (5 bases). The CDR3 contains 13 residues. Looked up from germline, CDR1 is SGHNT and CDR2 is YYREEE (reference sequence). V lost 2 bases and J lost 4, with 9 bases in between. CDR3: CASSFTGSYGYTF. CDR3 coding DNA: TGTGCCAGCAGCTTTACAGGAAGCTATGGCTACACCTTC.

The V gene is TRBV3-1 (or the pseudogene TRBV3-2), the J gene TRBJ1-1; D might be TRBD1 (6 bases). The CDR3 runs 14 residues. Germline-derived CDR1 and CDR2 are LGHDT and YNNKEL (reference sequence). Trimming took 0 bases from V and 5 from J, leaving 10 bases between them. The CDR3 region is CASSQDPRGTEAFF. Here the CDR3 DNA reads TGTGCCAGCAGCCAAGACCCGAGGGGGACTGAAGCTTTCTTT.

The rearrangement joins TRBV2 to TRBJ1-4, with TRBD1 identical over 8 bases. Germline V lookup: CDR1 SNHLY, CDR2 FYNNEI. The ends lost 6 bases at V and 6 bases at J; junction bases unmatched: 9. CDR3 length equals 15 residues. CDR3 protein: CASSSSGTGYEKLFF. In nucleotides, the CDR3 is TGTGCCAGCAGCAGCTCCGGGACAGGCTATGAAAAACTGTTTTTT.

This clone was recorded once. The rearrangement links TRBV2 to TRBJ1-1; the D is unclear. Germline CDR1 and CDR2: SNHLY and FYNNEI. CDR3 size: 12 residues. V shed 8 bases and J shed 4 bases, with 11 bases lying between them. CDR3 in DNA: TGTGCCAGCCTATATTGGGGCACTGAAGCTTTCTTT. This sequence encodes CASLYWGTEAFF.

V and J are TRBV4-3 and TRBJ1-2, with TRBD1 matching over 11 bases. Germline V gene lookup returns CDR1 LGHNA and CDR2 YSLEER. This CDR3 has 15 amino acids. The ends lost 2 bases at V and 6 bases at J; junction bases unmatched: 5. The DNA for the CDR3 is TGCGCCAGCAGCCAATACCCGGGACAGGGGGATGGCTACACCTTC. It specifies CASSQYPGQGDGYTF.

This chain links TRBV27 with TRBJ2-3; no clear D gene. CDR1 and CDR2 (germline): MNHEY, SMNVEV (reference sequence). This CDR3 is 11 amino acids long. V lost 5 bases to trimming and J lost 3 bases, with 3 bases between them. The CDR3 region has the DNA TGTGCCAGCAGTATTACAGATACGCAGTATTTT. Amino acid sequence: CASSITDTQYF.

V usage is TRBV28 and J usage is TRBJ1-1; D might be TRBD1 (5 bases). Trimming shortened V by 7 bases and J by 9 bases, and 24 bases separated the two germline ends. The CDR3 runs 15 residues. Per the germline V gene, CDR1 is MDHEN and CDR2 is SYDVKM. The CDR3 bases are TGTGCCAGCAACCCGGGATCTCGGGGGACTTTGAAAGCTTTCTTT. Translating it yields CASNPGSRGTLKAFF.

Notes on this clone: Other DNA sequences within the sample encode an identical CDR3. The J gene is TRBJ1-5, the V gene TRBV7-9; D is possibly TRBD1 (6 bases). V dropped 5 bases and J dropped 2 bases, with 10 bases sitting between them. Germline values: CDR1 SEHNR, CDR2 FQNEAQ (reference sequence). The CDR3 is made up of 14 amino acids. CDR3: CASSRGGGNQPQHF. The CDR3 nucleotides read TGTGCCAGCAGCAGAGGGGGGGGCAATCAGCCCCAGCATTTT.

This clone was seen only once. V and J are TRBV18 and TRBJ2-3, with 7 bases lining up with TRBD1. Germline-derived CDR1 and CDR2 are KGHSH and LQKENI. Trimming took 1 base from V and 0 from J; bases not matched to a gene: 10. The CDR3 consists of 18 residues. In nucleotides, the CDR3 is TGTGCCAGCTCACCACTGGAACAGGGGAAGGAGAGCACAGATACGCAGTATTTT. Amino acid sequence: CASSPLEQGKESTDTQYF.

V usage is TRBV5-6 and J usage is TRBJ1-2; D is unresolved. Germline V lookup: CDR1 SGHDT, CDR2 YYEEEE. Trimming removed 0 bases from V and 7 bases from J, with 13 bases in between. The CDR3 covers 14 residues. As DNA, the CDR3 is TGTGCCAGCAGCTTGGTACAGACGTCCGCTGGCTACACCTTC. Translating it yields CASSLVQTSAGYTF.